Sequencing of this T cell receptor (beta chain) was carried out in a study of blood T cell repertoires in COVID-19. Background on the study: Some COVID-19 samples were acute and others convalescent; all came from the United States, Italy and Spain. PBMCs, B-cell-depleted T cells, or T cells were the source of the cDNA or gDNA that made up the material.

Original methodology: Scientists estimated how many nucleated cells there were by amplifying reference gene primers. Method: immunoSEQ multiplex PCR; TCRdb's copy keeps in-frame clones and lacks some. Clonal size and the V and J genes are those of that table, whereas D and trimming came from the DNA. The sample records tens of thousands of clones, approximately 83% being singletons. V shed 5 bases, J shed 2 bases, and the junction held 9 bases outside the gene matches. Germline values: CDR1 SEHNR, CDR2 FQNEAQ (reference sequence). The CDR3 has 15 residues. The TCR comes from a man aged 35-49 years with acute or convalescent COVID-19. Sample: peripheral blood. The chain uses TRBV7-9 and TRBJ2-7, with 7 bases aligning to TRBD1. CDR3 region: CASSAKDRAAYEQYF. The CDR3 DNA sequence: TGTGCCAGCAGCGCAAAAGACAGGGCCGCCTACGAGCAGTACTTC.